What follows are 18 T cell receptor beta chains derived from one specimen sequenced in a study of blood T cell repertoires in COVID-19. Measured with immunoSEQ multiplex PCR; TCRdb has only the in-frame clones, and not every one. The data hold approximately 300,000 clones, with around 87% observed a single time. Material: PBMCs or T cells enriched from blood (not recorded which). These receptor sequences come from a woman younger than 45 who had recovered from COVID-19.

The chain carries TRBV10-3 and TRBJ2-7; 10 nucleotides agree with TRBD2. The germline V gene has CDR1 ENHRY and CDR2 SYGVKD. V was clipped by 3 bases and J by 5 bases; unmatched bases: 1. CDR3 length equals 13 residues. CDR3 amino acids: CAISDTSGDEQYF. The CDR3 DNA reads TGTGCCATCAGTGACACTAGCGGGGACGAGCAGTACTTC.

This chain uses TRBV5-1 with TRBJ2-7; 7 bases match TRBD2. Germline CDR1 and CDR2: SGHRS and YFSETQ. After removal of 7 bases from V and 2 bases from J, the junction contained 6 bases not matched to a gene. CDR3 size: 13 residues. The CDR3 loop is CASGGSGTYEQYF. For the CDR3, the DNA is TGCGCCAGCGGGGGGAGCGGGACCTACGAGCAGTACTTC. Based on the CDR3 plus reference TRBV5-1 and TRBJ2-7, the full variable domain is KAGVTQTPRYLIKTRGQQVTLSCSPISGHRSVSWYQQTPGQGLQFLFEYFSETQRNKGNFPGRFSGRQFSNSRSEMNVSTLELGDSALYLCASGGSGTYEQYFGPGTRLTVT.

This clone was seen only once. The chain couples TRBV9 to TRBJ2-1; unclear D gene. The CDR3 totals 13 residues. Germline V CDR1 and CDR2: SGDLS, YYNGEE. V lost 0 bases and J lost 4, with 5 bases in between. CDR3 in DNA: TGTGCCAGCAGCGTAGCAGATTACAATGAGCAGTTCTTC. It yields the protein CASSVADYNEQFF. Full variable domain (outside the CDR3, taken from reference TRBV9 and TRBJ2-1): DSGVTQTPKHLITATGQRVTLRCSPRSGDLSVYWYQQSLDQGLQFLIQYYNGEERAKGNILERFSAQQFPDLHSELNLSSLELGDSALYFCASSVADYNEQFFGPGTRLTVL.

This chain uses TRBV28 with TRBJ2-5; maybe TRBD1 (5 bases). The V gene lost 6 bases and the J gene lost 2 bases, with 10 bases spanning the gap. Per the germline V gene, CDR1 is MDHEN and CDR2 is SYDVKM. The CDR3 extends over 13 amino acids. The CDR3 DNA is TGTGCCAGCAGAAGGGGAAGGCAAGAGACCCAGTACTTC. Amino acid sequence: CASRRGRQETQYF.

The CDR3 region is CASSDTSNSPLHF. CDR3 DNA sequence: TGTGCCAGTAGTGACACAAGTAATTCACCCCTCCACTTT. The chain links TRBV19 to TRBJ1-6; D gene ambiguous. Germline assignment: CDR1 LNHDA and CDR2 SQIVND (reference sequence). Between the trimmed V and J ends, which lost 5 bases and 6 bases, there was a span of 8 bases. This CDR3 region has 13 residues. The whole variable domain, filled in from reference TRBV19 and TRBJ1-6, reads DGGITQSPKYLFRKEGQNVTLSCEQNLNHDAMYWYRQDPGQGLRLIYYSQIVNDFQKGDIAEGYSVSREKKESFPLTVTSAQKNPTAFYLCASSDTSNSPLHFGNGTRLTVT.

The chain employs TRBV28 and TRBJ2-5, with 11 nucleotides matching TRBD2. CDR3 length equals 16 residues. Germline CDR1 is MDHEN and CDR2 is SYDVKM. V dropped 3 bases and J dropped 5; count of bases not matched to a gene: 8. CDR3: CASSFNSGGAGETQYF. CDR3 DNA sequence: TGTGCCAGCAGTTTTAATAGCGGGGGGGCTGGTGAGACCCAGTACTTC.

The rearrangement uses TRBV11-2 and TRBJ2-2; tentatively, D is TRBD1 (7 bases). V gave up 4 bases and J gave up 6 bases, with 12 bases separating them. This CDR3 contains 14 residues. CDR1 and CDR2 from the germline V gene are SGHAT and FQNNGV. The CDR3 nucleotides are TGTGCCAGCAGCTGGGGCAGGGGGGCCGGGGAGCTGTTTTTT. Encoded protein: CASSWGRGAGELFF.

This clone was detected ten times or more. This CDR3 reads CSASDLVQGALSYGYTF. The CDR3 nucleotides are TGCAGTGCTAGTGATCTTGTACAGGGGGCGCTGAGCTATGGCTACACCTTC. This sequence joins TRBV20-1 and TRBJ1-2, with TRBD1 matching 9 bases. Per germline, CDR1 DFQATT and CDR2 SNEGSKA (reference sequence). V was clipped by 3 bases and J by 4 bases; unmatched bases: 15. CDR3 length equals 17 residues.

J is TRBJ2-5 and V is TRBV29-1, with TRBD1 matching over 8 bases. Germline V gene data show CDR1 as SQVTM and CDR2 as ANQGSEA. V was pared by 3 bases and J by 5 bases, with 5 bases of the junction left unmatched. This CDR3 region has 13 residues. CDR3 protein: CSVDGQGEETQYF. The CDR3 bases are TGCAGCGTTGACGGACAGGGTGAGGAGACCCAGTACTTC.

CDR3 in amino acids: CASSLAQGIIYEQYF. In DNA, the CDR3 is TGTGCCAGCAGCTTAGCACAGGGGATCATATACGAGCAGTACTTC. This chain uses TRBV13 with TRBJ2-7; 7 bases fit TRBD1. V shed 1 base and J 4 bases; nucleotides not matched to a gene: 7. The length of the CDR3 is 15 residues. Germline V lookup: CDR1 PRHDT, CDR2 FYEKMQ (reference sequence).

The chain links TRBV6-1 to TRBJ2-5, with 8 nucleotides matching TRBD2. The CDR3 sequence is 14 residues long. Germline V lookup: CDR1 MNHNS, CDR2 SASEGT. V was pared by 7 bases and J by 5 bases, with 9 bases of the junction left unmatched. This CDR3 reads CASIPTGGMETQYF. The CDR3 bases are TGTGCCAGCATCCCGACGGGGGGGATGGAGACCCAGTACTTC.

The rearrangement links TRBV2 to TRBJ2-5; tentatively, D is TRBD2 (5 bases). The germline V gene encodes CDR1 SNHLY and CDR2 FYNNEI. Trimming stripped 2 bases from V and 5 bases from J, with 9 bases between. CDR3 length: 13 amino acids. CDR3: CASSEWWEETQYF. The CDR3, as DNA: TGTGCCAGCAGTGAATGGTGGGAGGAGACCCAGTACTTC.

This clone was observed a single time. The chain uses TRBV24-1 and TRBJ1-3; TRBD1 agrees at 7 bases. CDR1 is KGHDR and CDR2 is SFDVKD in the germline V gene. CDR3 size: 15 residues. V shed 0 bases, J shed 4 bases, and the junction held 2 bases outside the gene matches. CDR3 sequence: CATSDLTGDGNTIYF. The CDR3 DNA is TGTGCCACCAGTGATTTGACAGGGGACGGAAACACCATATATTTT.

This clone occurred once. V gene TRBV27 combines with J gene TRBJ1-2; no clear D. V was shortened by 2 bases and J by 4 bases, with 17 bases between the two germline ends. The CDR3 covers 16 residues. Per germline, CDR1 MNHEY and CDR2 SMNVEV (reference sequence). CDR3 residues: CASSLSGYGAVYGYTF. The CDR3 coding sequence is TGTGCCAGCAGTTTAAGCGGCTACGGAGCCGTCTATGGCTACACCTTC.

A single count supports this clone. This chain uses TRBV14 with TRBJ1-1; possible D gene TRBD1, 5 bases. Trimming cost V 5 bases and J 8 bases, with 15 bases left between them. CDR3 length: 13 amino acids. Germline CDR1 SGHDN, CDR2 FVKESK. CDR3 loop: CASSSKRDLEAFF. The CDR3 coding sequence is TGTGCCAGCAGCTCTAAGCGGGACCTGGAAGCTTTCTTT.

The V call is TRBV30, the J call TRBJ2-7, with a tentative D call TRBD1 (5 bases). Per the germline V gene, CDR1 is GTSNPN and CDR2 is SVGIG (reference sequence). Trimming took off 2 bases at V and 3 bases at J, with 26 bases between the two ends. The CDR3 spans 18 residues. The CDR3: CAWSSRRGTKLHRYEQYF. The CDR3 DNA reads TGTGCCTGGAGTTCCAGAAGGGGCACCAAGCTCCACCGCTACGAGCAGTACTTC.

The sample holds a few counts of this clone. Here the CDR3 reads CASSLDGLAGEETQYF. The CDR3 DNA is TGCGCCAGCAGCTTGGATGGACTAGCGGGGGAAGAGACCCAGTACTTC. The chain is built from TRBV5-1 and TRBJ2-5, with 13 nucleotides matching TRBD2. Unmatched junction bases numbered 2, after V lost 0 bases and J lost 3 bases. CDR3 size: 16 residues. Germline V gene data show CDR1 as SGHRS and CDR2 as YFSETQ.

The CDR3 reads CASSSTGGSWEKLFF. The DNA of the CDR3 is TGTGCCAGCAGTTCGACAGGGGGCAGTTGGGAAAAACTGTTTTTT. The J gene is TRBJ1-4, the V gene TRBV2; 10 positions agree with TRBD1. CDR1 is SNHLY and CDR2 is FYNNEI in the germline V gene. V was pared by 5 bases and J by 8 bases, with 8 bases of the junction left unmatched. This CDR3 contains 15 residues.